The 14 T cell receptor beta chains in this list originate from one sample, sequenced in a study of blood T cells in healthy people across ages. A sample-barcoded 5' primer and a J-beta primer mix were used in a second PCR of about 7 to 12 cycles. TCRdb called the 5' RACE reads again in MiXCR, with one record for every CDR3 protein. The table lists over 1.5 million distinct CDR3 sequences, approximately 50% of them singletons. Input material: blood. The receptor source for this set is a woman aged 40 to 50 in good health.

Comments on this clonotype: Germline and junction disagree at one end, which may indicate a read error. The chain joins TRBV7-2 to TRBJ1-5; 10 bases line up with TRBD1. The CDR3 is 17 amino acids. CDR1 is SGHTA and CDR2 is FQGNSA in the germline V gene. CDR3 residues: CAGSLVGTGVSNQPQHF. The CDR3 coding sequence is TGTGCCGGCAGCTTAGTTGGGACAGGGGTCAGCAATCAGCCCCAGCATTTT. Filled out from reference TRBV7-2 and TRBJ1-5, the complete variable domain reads GAGVSQSPSNKVTEKGKDVELRCDPISGHTALYWYRQSLGQGLEFLIYFQGNSAPDKSGLPSDRFSAERTGGSVSTLTIQRTQQEDSAVYLCAGSLVGTGVSNQPQHFGDGTRLSIL.

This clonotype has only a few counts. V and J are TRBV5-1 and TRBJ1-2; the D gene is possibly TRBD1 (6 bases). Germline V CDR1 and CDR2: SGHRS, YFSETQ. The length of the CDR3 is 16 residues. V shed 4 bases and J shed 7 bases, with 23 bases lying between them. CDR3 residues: CASSAQQQTGSGGYTF. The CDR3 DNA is TGCGCCAGCAGCGCACAACAACAGACAGGTTCGGGTGGCTACACCTTC.

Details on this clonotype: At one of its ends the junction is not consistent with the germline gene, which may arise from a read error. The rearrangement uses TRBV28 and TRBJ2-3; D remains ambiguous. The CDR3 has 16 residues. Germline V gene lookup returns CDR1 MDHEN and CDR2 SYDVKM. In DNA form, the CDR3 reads TGTGCCAGCAGTCCCCGGGCCATCCCGGGCACGGATACGCAGTATTTT. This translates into CASSPRAIPGTDTQYF.

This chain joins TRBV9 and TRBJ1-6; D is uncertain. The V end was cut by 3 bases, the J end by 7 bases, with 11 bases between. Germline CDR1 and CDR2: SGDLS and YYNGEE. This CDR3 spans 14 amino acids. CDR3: CASSEVGGNSPLHF. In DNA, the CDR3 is TGTGCCAGCAGCGAGGTGGGAGGGAATTCACCCCTCCACTTT.

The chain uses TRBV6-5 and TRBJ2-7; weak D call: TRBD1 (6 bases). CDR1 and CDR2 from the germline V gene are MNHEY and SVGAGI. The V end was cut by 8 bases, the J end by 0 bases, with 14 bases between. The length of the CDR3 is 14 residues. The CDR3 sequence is CASGTSPSSYEQYF. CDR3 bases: TGTGCCAGCGGGACAAGTCCGAGCTCCTACGAGCAGTACTTC.

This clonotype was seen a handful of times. The CDR3 DNA is TGTGCCAGCAGTTACGGAGGGAAGTACGAGCAGTACTTC. It codes for CASSYGGKYEQYF. The rearrangement joins TRBV6-5 to TRBJ2-7; possibly TRBD2 for D (6 bases). This CDR3 comprises 13 residues. Germline lookup yields CDR1 MNHEY and CDR2 SVGAGI. Trimming removed 2 bases at V and 4 bases at J, with 9 bases between.

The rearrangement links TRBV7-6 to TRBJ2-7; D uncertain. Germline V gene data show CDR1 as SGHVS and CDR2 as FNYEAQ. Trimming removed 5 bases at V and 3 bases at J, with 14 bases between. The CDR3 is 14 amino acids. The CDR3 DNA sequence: TGTGCCAGCAGCCCCCTCTTGGTTGGCTACGAGCAGTACTTC. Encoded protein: CASSPLLVGYEQYF.

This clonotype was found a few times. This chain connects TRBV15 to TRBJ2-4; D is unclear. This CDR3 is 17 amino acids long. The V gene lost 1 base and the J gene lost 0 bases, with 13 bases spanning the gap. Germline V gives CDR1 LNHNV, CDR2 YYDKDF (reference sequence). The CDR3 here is CATSRVPDPVAKNIQYF. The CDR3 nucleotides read TGTGCCACCAGCAGAGTCCCGGACCCCGTAGCCAAAAACATTCAGTACTTC.

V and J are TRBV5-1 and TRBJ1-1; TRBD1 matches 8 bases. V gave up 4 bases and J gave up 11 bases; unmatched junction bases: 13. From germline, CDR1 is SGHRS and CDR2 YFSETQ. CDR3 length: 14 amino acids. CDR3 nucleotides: TGCGCCAGCAGCCCGGACAGGGTGAGTCGCGGGGCTTTCTTT. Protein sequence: CASSPDRVSRGAFF.

CDR3 coding DNA: TGTGCCAGCAGTTTAACCGGGACAGGGGTAGCCAAAAACATTCAGTACTTC. Translated: CASSLTGTGVAKNIQYF. The chain recombines TRBV28 with TRBJ2-4, with TRBD1 identical over 10 bases. Germline lookup yields CDR1 MDHEN and CDR2 SYDVKM. This CDR3 is built from 17 residues. V gave up 2 bases and J gave up 0 bases; unmatched junction bases: 4.

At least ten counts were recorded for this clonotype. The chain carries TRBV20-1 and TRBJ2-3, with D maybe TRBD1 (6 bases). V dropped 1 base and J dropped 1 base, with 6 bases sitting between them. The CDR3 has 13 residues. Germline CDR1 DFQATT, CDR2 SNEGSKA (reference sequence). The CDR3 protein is CSARGQGTDTQYF. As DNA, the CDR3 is TGCAGTGCTAGAGGACAGGGCACAGATACGCAGTATTTT.

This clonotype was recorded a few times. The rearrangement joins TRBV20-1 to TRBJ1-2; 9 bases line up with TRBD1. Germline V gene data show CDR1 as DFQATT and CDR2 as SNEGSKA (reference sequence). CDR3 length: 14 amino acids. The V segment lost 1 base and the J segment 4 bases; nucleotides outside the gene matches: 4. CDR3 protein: CSARGKDRGYGYTF. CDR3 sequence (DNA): TGCAGTGCTAGAGGAAAGGACAGGGGCTATGGCTACACCTTC.

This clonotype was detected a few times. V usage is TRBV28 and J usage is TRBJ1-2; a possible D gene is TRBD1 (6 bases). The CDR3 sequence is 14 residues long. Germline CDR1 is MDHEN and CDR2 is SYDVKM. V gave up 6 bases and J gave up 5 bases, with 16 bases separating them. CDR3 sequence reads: CASSGQRGSYGYTF. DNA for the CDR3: TGTGCCAGCAGCGGACAGAGGGGCTCGTATGGCTACACCTTC.

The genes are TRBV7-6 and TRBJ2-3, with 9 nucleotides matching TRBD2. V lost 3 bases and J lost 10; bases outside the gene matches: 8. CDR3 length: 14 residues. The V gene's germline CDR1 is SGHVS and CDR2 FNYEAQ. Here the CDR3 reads CASSFGSGGEAQYF. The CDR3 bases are TGTGCCAGCAGCTTTGGTAGCGGGGGTGAGGCGCAGTATTTT.